This T cell receptor (beta chain) came from a study of T cell changes during pregnancy in multiple sclerosis. This CDR3 has 14 residues. Germline V gene lookup returns CDR1 MGHDK and CDR2 SYGVNS. V was clipped by 4 bases and J by 5 bases; unmatched bases: 2. Profiling relied on immunoSEQ multiplex PCR, and the TCRdb table lists in-frame clones only, not all of them. The sample contains over 50,000 clones, approximately 90% of which appear only once. The chain couples TRBV25-1 to TRBJ1-2; 12 nucleotides match TRBD1. The TCR originated in a female donor in good health, enrolled as a control in a pregnancy study. Here the sequenced sample was peripheral blood, taken in the first trimester of pregnancy. The DNA for the CDR3 is TGTGCCAGCAGTGGGGGACAGGGGGCGTATGGCTACACCTTC. Its translation is CASSGGQGAYGYTF.